Sequencing of this TCR beta chain was carried out in a study of blood T cell repertoires in COVID-19. Study-level information: Nucleic acid was either cDNA or gDNA, and it came from T cells, B-cell-depleted T cells, or PBMCs.

Authors' data handling: Reference gene primer amplification in the assay estimated nucleated cell counts. The table came from immunoSEQ multiplex PCR; TCRdb's copy has only in-frame clones and leaves some out. V and J calls plus clone size are reproduced from that table; the DNA served to infer D and trimming. The data hold approximately 240,000 clones, with about 90% observed a single time. Germline V CDR1 and CDR2: SGHRS, YFSETQ. This CDR3 is built from 15 residues. Trimming removed 6 bases from V and 1 base from J; junction bases left unmatched: 7. What was sequenced was PBMCs or T cells enriched from blood (not recorded which). The sequence was collected from a woman younger than 45 with acute COVID-19. V is TRBV5-1 and J is TRBJ1-1; TRBD1 agrees at 9 bases. Here the CDR3 DNA reads TGCGCCAGCAATACAGGGGGCGCTGGGAACACTGAAGCTTTCTTT. This translates into CASNTGGAGNTEAFF.